These T cell receptor beta chains were read from a single sample in a study of T cells in Graves' hyperthyroidism and ophthalmopathy. Using its own MiXCR run on the multiplex PCR reads, TCRdb lists one record per CDR3 protein. The sample has some 510,000 distinct CDR3 sequences; around 20% are singletons. Sequencing input: blood. The receptor source for this set is a man between 18 and 29 years old with Graves' hyperthyroidism. CDR3s include the opening cysteine and the closing phenylalanine or tryptophan. Fields, in order: D gene, clone size, V gene, J gene, CDR3 DNA, CDR3 protein. D genes are given only for firm matches. Some rows mark clone size as missing; the rest say once, few, many or name a class of expanded clone.

d_gene: TRBD2; abundance: few; v_gene: TRBV6-1; j_gene: TRBJ2-5; CDR3nt: TGTGCCAGCAGTGACGGAGCGGGGGTGACCCAGTACTTC; CDR3aa: CASSDGAGVTQYF
d_gene: .; abundance: few; v_gene: TRBV7-2; j_gene: TRBJ2-2; CDR3nt: TGTGCCAGCAGCCTACTAGGGAAGAACGCCGGGGAGCTGTTTTTT; CDR3aa: CASSLLGKNAGELFF
d_gene: .; abundance: many; v_gene: TRBV28; j_gene: TRBJ1-1; CDR3nt: TGTGCCAGCAACGCCCGAGGGGGGTACACTGAAGCTTTCTTT; CDR3aa: CASNARGGYTEAFF
d_gene: TRBD2; abundance: many; v_gene: TRBV7-9; j_gene: TRBJ2-5; CDR3nt: TGTGCCAGCAGTTCGACTAGCCGGGAGACCCAGTACTTC; CDR3aa: CASSSTSRETQYF
d_gene: .; abundance: .; v_gene: TRBV6-5; j_gene: TRBJ2-7; CDR3nt: TGTGCCAGCAGTTACTCCCCCGGGATATCCTACGAGCAGTACTTC; CDR3aa: CASSYSPGISYEQYF
d_gene: .; abundance: .; v_gene: TRBV13; j_gene: TRBJ1-2; CDR3nt: TGTGCCAGCAGCCAGGCGGGGGGTGAAGGCTACACCTTC; CDR3aa: CASSQAGGEGYTF
d_gene: .; abundance: many; v_gene: TRBV6-1; j_gene: TRBJ2-7; CDR3nt: TGTGCCAGCAGTGAAAGCGGGCAATTTACCTACGAGCAGTACTTC; CDR3aa: CASSESGQFTYEQYF
d_gene: .; abundance: many; v_gene: TRBV6-1; j_gene: TRBJ1-5; CDR3nt: TGTGCCAGCAGTGAAGGGGGAAATAGCAATCAGCCCCAGCATTTT; CDR3aa: CASSEGGNSNQPQHF
d_gene: .; abundance: few; v_gene: TRBV11-2; j_gene: TRBJ1-5; CDR3nt: TGTGCCAGCAGCTTAGATCGGGGGGCGGGCAATCAGCCCCAGCATTTT; CDR3aa: CASSLDRGAGNQPQHF
d_gene: .; abundance: many; v_gene: TRBV5-5; j_gene: TRBJ1-1; CDR3nt: TGTGCCAGCAGCTTATTGACAGCTGAAGCTTTCTTT; CDR3aa: CASSLLTAEAFF
d_gene: .; abundance: many; v_gene: TRBV2; j_gene: TRBJ2-5; CDR3nt: TGTGCCAGCAGTGAAGCGCTAATGATAGGGGAGACCCAGTACTTC; CDR3aa: CASSEALMIGETQYF
d_gene: .; abundance: many; v_gene: TRBV5-1; j_gene: TRBJ2-7; CDR3nt: TGCGCCAGCAGCTTGGGGTACAGGGACGAGCAGTACTTC; CDR3aa: CASSLGYRDEQYF
d_gene: TRBD1; abundance: many; v_gene: TRBV25-1; j_gene: TRBJ1-1; CDR3nt: TGTGCCAGCAGTGAGCTCGGGACAGGGGGCACTGAAGCTTTCTTT; CDR3aa: CASSELGTGGTEAFF
d_gene: TRBD2; abundance: .; v_gene: TRBV5-1; j_gene: TRBJ2-4; CDR3nt: TGCGCCAGCAGCTTGGTAGCGGGAGAAAACATTCAGTACTTC; CDR3aa: CASSLVAGENIQYF
d_gene: .; abundance: .; v_gene: TRBV7-8; j_gene: TRBJ2-5; CDR3nt: TGTGCCAGCAGCTTGGTTCTAGGGAAGGAGACCCAGTACTTC; CDR3aa: CASSLVLGKETQYF
d_gene: .; abundance: many; v_gene: TRBV30; j_gene: TRBJ1-5; CDR3nt: TGTGCCTGGAGTGCCGGGTGGGAGGGTCAGCCCCAGCATTTT; CDR3aa: CAWSAGWEGQPQHF
d_gene: .; abundance: many; v_gene: TRBV12-3/TRBV12-4; j_gene: TRBJ2-2; CDR3nt: TGTGCCAGCAGTTCCCGGGCCCGAGGCCCCGGGGAGCTGTTTTTT; CDR3aa: CASSSRARGPGELFF
d_gene: .; abundance: many; v_gene: TRBV30; j_gene: TRBJ2-7; CDR3nt: TGTGCCTGGAGTGTATCCAGGGAGCAGTACTTC; CDR3aa: CAWSVSREQYF
d_gene: .; abundance: many; v_gene: TRBV20-1; j_gene: TRBJ2-7; CDR3nt: TGCAGTGCTCTTCAAATGTCCCCGGGGGCGGACGAGCAGTACTTC; CDR3aa: CSALQMSPGADEQYF
d_gene: .; abundance: many; v_gene: TRBV6-5; j_gene: TRBJ2-5; CDR3nt: TGTGCCAGCAGTTACCCTTCGACCGTTCGGGGGGAGACCCAGTACTTC; CDR3aa: CASSYPSTVRGETQYF
d_gene: .; abundance: .; v_gene: TRBV6-1; j_gene: TRBJ2-2; CDR3nt: TGTGCCAGCAGTCCTACGTCGGAGACCGGGGAGCTGTTTTTT; CDR3aa: CASSPTSETGELFF
d_gene: .; abundance: many; v_gene: TRBV20-1; j_gene: TRBJ2-7; CDR3nt: TGCAGTGCTAGACGGGCAGATACCTACGAGCAGTACTTC; CDR3aa: CSARRADTYEQYF